This TCR beta chain was sequenced during a study of CD8 T cells in Susac syndrome. When the RNA was reverse transcribed, random hexamers were used with an input of 0.5 to 1 ug. TCRdb reanalysed the immunoSEQ multiplex PCR reads using MiXCR and keeps one entry per CDR3 protein. The data contain roughly 84,000 distinct CDR3 sequences, approximately 96% of them seen just once; the ten biggest clones take up more than 0.35%. The V gene's germline CDR1 is MDHEN and CDR2 SYDVKM. Trimming took 3 bases from V and 2 from J, leaving 13 bases between them. The CDR3 length is 15 residues. This receptor was identified in a human donor with Susac syndrome. The material sequenced was CD8+ T cells from PBMCs. The chain carries TRBV28 and TRBJ1-2, with D uncertain. The CDR3 loop reads CASSFPRLRNYGYTF. The CDR3 DNA sequence: TGTGCCAGCAGTTTCCCGAGGCTGCGGAACTATGGCTACACCTTC.